One sample yielded the 16 T cell receptor beta chains listed below, sequenced in a study of T cell repertoires in aging, cancer and after chemotherapy (dated by TCRdb to between 2018 and 2021). Sequencing used an Illumina MiSeq. Using a mixed TRB-A/B primer pool, multiplex touch-down PCR amplified rearranged TRB sequences covering the V, D and J segments. TCRdb trimmed public reads at Q25 via fastp, called clones via MiXCR and kept in-frame beta chains. Each CDR3 protein gets just one entry, which takes the most common genes and DNA from the rows behind it. For this sample there are roughly 7,200 distinct CDR3 sequences; approximately 53% appear just once. The ten top clones hold 1.5% to 2% of the sample. Genomic DNA extracted from peripheral blood, rather than sorted cells or RNA, was used as the source for amplification of TCR beta rearrangements. Sequencing input: blood. The receptor set was obtained from a human donor with a solid tumor.

This clonotype turned up a few times. The rearrangement uses TRBV28 and TRBJ1-1, with a tentative D call TRBD1 (5 bases). Germline values: CDR1 MDHEN, CDR2 SYDVKM. V lost 2 bases to trimming and J lost 11 bases, with 12 bases between them. This CDR3 contains 12 residues. The CDR3 coding sequence is TGTGCCAGCAGTTTAACAGGAGGGACGGCTTTCTTT. Translating gives CASSLTGGTAFF.

The count of this clonotype is one. V usage is TRBV7-9 and J usage is TRBJ1-4; TRBD1 matches at 8 bases. The length of the CDR3 is 15 residues. Per the germline V gene, CDR1 is SEHNR and CDR2 is FQNEAQ (reference sequence). V was pared by 0 bases and J by 7 bases, with 4 bases of the junction left unmatched. DNA of the CDR3: TGTGCCAGCAGCTTAGCGACAGGGGCTCGTGAAAAACTGTTTTTT. Protein product: CASSLATGAREKLFF.

This rearrangement joins TRBV19 to TRBJ1-5; 9 bases are shared with TRBD1. The V gene's germline CDR1 is LNHDA and CDR2 SQIVND (reference sequence). This CDR3 is built from 14 residues. The ends lost 5 bases at V and 4 bases at J; junction bases unmatched: 3. The CDR3 region has the DNA TGTGCCAGTAGTGTCGACAGGGGGAATCAGCCCCAGCATTTT. Translated, it gives CASSVDRGNQPQHF.

The CDR3 region has the DNA TGTGCCAGCAGTCCCTCCGGGACTACCATATACAATGAGCAGTTCTTC. It specifies CASSPSGTTIYNEQFF. V is TRBV25-1 and J is TRBJ2-1; 7 nucleotides line up with TRBD2. V lost 5 bases and J lost 4; bases outside the gene matches: 11. The CDR3 covers 16 residues. CDR1 and CDR2 from the germline V gene are MGHDK and SYGVNS.

The CDR3 sequence: CASKAGGPREQYF. The DNA for the CDR3 is TGTGCCAGCAAGGCGGGAGGGCCTCGAGAGCAGTACTTC. The rearrangement links TRBV27 to TRBJ2-7; 9 bases align to TRBD2. Per germline, CDR1 MNHEY and CDR2 SMNVEV (reference sequence). Unmatched junction bases numbered 8, after V lost 7 bases and J lost 7 bases. The CDR3 contains 13 residues.

In its sample, this clonotype was seen a few times. The gene calls are TRBV29-1 and TRBJ1-1, with TRBD1 identical over 7 bases. V trimming: 3 bases; J trimming: 2 bases; junction bases outside the gene matches: 6. The V gene's germline CDR1 is SQVTM and CDR2 ANQGSEA. This CDR3 region has 14 residues. CDR3 sequence: CSVDTTGTNTEAFF. The CDR3, as DNA: TGCAGCGTTGACACGACAGGGACCAACACTGAAGCTTTCTTT.

This clonotype was counted a few times. This CDR3 reads CSVDGQDPFGNEQYF. DNA of the CDR3: TGCAGCGTTGATGGCCAGGATCCCTTCGGAAACGAGCAGTACTTC. The chain carries TRBV29-1 and TRBJ2-7, with no clear D. Germline CDR1 SQVTM, CDR2 ANQGSEA. The CDR3 is 15 residues long. V was pared by 3 bases and J by 5 bases, with 20 bases between.

CDR3 sequence: CASRRGQASGNTIYF. The CDR3 region has the DNA TGTGCCAGCAGACGTGGACAGGCCTCTGGAAACACCATATATTTT. The chain joins TRBV7-2 to TRBJ1-3, with 7 bases aligning to TRBD1. Germline values: CDR1 SGHTA, CDR2 FQGNSA. This CDR3 is built from 15 residues. J was trimmed by 0 bases and V by 6 bases; bases with no gene match: 5.

The rearrangement joins TRBV7-9 to TRBJ1-4; 8 bases line up with TRBD1. J gave up 5 bases and V 5 bases, and 7 bases lay outside the gene matches. This CDR3 has 15 residues. Germline V gene sequence: CDR1 SEHNR, CDR2 FQNEAQ (reference sequence). The DNA of the CDR3 is TGTGCCAGCAGCCAACAGGGGGGAGACAATGAAAAACTGTTTTTT. Its protein is CASSQQGGDNEKLFF.

This clonotype appeared a single time. The chain carries TRBV12-3 or TRBV12-4 and TRBJ2-5; D is undetermined. This CDR3 is 12 amino acids long. Deletions cut 2 bases from V and 4 bases from J, with 5 bases between. The CDR3 nucleotides read TGTGCCAGCAGTTTAAGCGTAGAGACCCAGTACTTC. Its protein is CASSLSVETQYF.

V usage is TRBV19 and J usage is TRBJ1-5; 8 bases are shared with TRBD1. The germline gives CDR1 LNHDA, CDR2 SQIVND (reference sequence). V shed 1 base and J 6 bases; nucleotides not matched to a gene: 5. This CDR3 has 15 amino acids. The CDR3 sequence is CASSIGRGQGQPQHF. CDR3 nucleotide sequence: TGTGCCAGTAGTATAGGCAGGGGGCAGGGTCAGCCCCAGCATTTT.

The chain recombines TRBV7-9 with TRBJ2-7; tentatively, D is TRBD2 (5 bases). CDR1 is SEHNR and CDR2 is FQNEAQ in the germline V gene (reference sequence). The V and J ends lost 4 bases and 3 bases respectively, with 10 bases between them. The CDR3 extends over 13 amino acids. The CDR3 DNA is TGTGCCAGCAGCTCCCGGGATAACTACGAGCAGTACTTC. Its translation: CASSSRDNYEQYF.

The rearrangement links TRBV29-1 to TRBJ2-2; D unclear. The CDR3 runs 13 residues. Looked up from germline, CDR1 is SQVTM and CDR2 is ANQGSEA. Trimming took off 3 bases at V and 1 base at J, with 6 bases between the two ends. Here the CDR3 reads CSVELLNTGELFF. CDR3 coding DNA: TGCAGCGTTGAGCTCCTGAACACCGGGGAGCTGTTTTTT.

The chain recombines TRBV5-1 with TRBJ2-3; TRBD2 agrees at 7 bases. Unmatched junction bases numbered 15, after V lost 3 bases and J lost 5 bases. CDR3 length: 17 amino acids. Germline V gene sequence: CDR1 SGHRS, CDR2 YFSETQ. The CDR3 DNA is TGCGCCAGCAGCTCCGGCCCTAGCGGTGGGGGGATAGATACGCAGTATTTT. Its protein product is CASSSGPSGGGIDTQYF.

The gene calls are TRBV13 and TRBJ2-3; 8 positions agree with TRBD2. After removal of 1 base from V and 6 bases from J, the junction contained 0 bases not matched to a gene. The germline CDR1 and CDR2 sequences are PRHDT and FYEKMQ (reference sequence). This CDR3 region has 13 residues. The DNA of the CDR3 is TGTGCCAGCAGCTTAGCGGGAGGGGATACGCAGTATTTT. Amino acid sequence: CASSLAGGDTQYF.

The chain is built from TRBV7-9 and TRBJ1-2; 8 bases match TRBD1. This CDR3 is built from 16 residues. Germline V CDR1 and CDR2: SEHNR, FQNEAQ (reference sequence). The V segment lost 5 bases and the J segment 2 bases; nucleotides outside the gene matches: 10. The CDR3 protein is CASSLGAGGLNYGYTF. DNA of the CDR3: TGTGCCAGCAGCCTAGGGGCAGGGGGCCTAAACTATGGCTACACCTTC.